Listed below are T cell receptor beta chains from one sample, sequenced in a study of OX40 agonist ivuxolimab in advanced cancers. This table comes from immunoSEQ multiplex PCR, and its TCRdb copy is limited to in-frame clones, with some not included. The sample lists around 140,000 clones; roughly 91% were seen once. The sequencing used CD4+ or CD8+ T cells sorted from blood, collected in a trial of the OX40 agonist ivuxolimab. These receptors came from an adult with an advanced solid tumor such as melanoma, head and neck, liver or kidney cancer. Each CDR3 is given with its conserved first and last residue. The order of the fields is J gene, D gene, V gene, clone size, CDR3 protein, CDR3 DNA. A D gene is named only where the DNA matches it firmly. Clone size is stated in some rows and not others, as once, few, many or a class when expanded.

j_call: TRBJ2-7
d_call: .
v_call: TRBV18
clone_size: .
cdr3_aa: CASSPDGSYEQYF
cdr3_nt: TGTGCCAGCTCACCGGACGGTTCCTACGAGCAGTACTTC

j_call: TRBJ2-1
d_call: TRBD2
v_call: TRBV28
clone_size: .
cdr3_aa: CASIIAGARNEQFF
cdr3_nt: TGTGCCAGCATAATAGCGGGAGCCAGAAATGAGCAGTTCTTC

j_call: TRBJ1-2
d_call: .
v_call: TRBV9
clone_size: .
cdr3_aa: CASSVGAGLTNYGYTF
cdr3_nt: TGTGCCAGCAGCGTAGGGGCCGGGTTGACAAACTATGGCTACACCTTC

j_call: TRBJ2-1
d_call: TRBD2
v_call: TRBV11-3
clone_size: .
cdr3_aa: CASSLDPAGGYNEQFF
cdr3_nt: TGTGCCAGCAGCTTAGATCCGGCGGGAGGGTACAATGAGCAGTTCTTC

j_call: TRBJ2-3
d_call: .
v_call: TRBV9
clone_size: .
cdr3_aa: CASSPGGGNTDTQYF
cdr3_nt: TGTGCCAGCAGCCCCGGTGGTGGGAACACAGATACGCAGTATTTT

j_call: TRBJ1-5
d_call: .
v_call: TRBV30
clone_size: .
cdr3_aa: CAWSPGVGGQPQHF
cdr3_nt: TGTGCCTGGAGTCCCGGAGTGGGAGGTCAGCCCCAGCATTTT

j_call: TRBJ2-3
d_call: .
v_call: TRBV6-5
clone_size: .
cdr3_aa: CASSYGGTDTQYF
cdr3_nt: TGTGCCAGCAGTTACGGGGGCACAGATACGCAGTATTTT

j_call: TRBJ2-5
d_call: TRBD1
v_call: TRBV5-6
clone_size: .
cdr3_aa: CASSYATGGAVETQYF
cdr3_nt: TGTGCCAGCAGCTACGCTACAGGGGGCGCGGTTGAGACCCAGTACTTC

j_call: TRBJ1-2
d_call: .
v_call: TRBV6-6
clone_size: once
cdr3_aa: CARAPRTGNYGYTF
cdr3_nt: TGTGCCAGGGCTCCAAGAACAGGGAACTATGGCTACACCTTC

j_call: TRBJ2-3
d_call: TRBD2
v_call: TRBV5-4
clone_size: .
cdr3_aa: CASSLRVRGGTDTQYF
cdr3_nt: TGTGCCAGCAGCCTAAGGGTCCGGGGGGGCACAGATACGCAGTATTTT

j_call: TRBJ1-1
d_call: .
v_call: TRBV9
clone_size: .
cdr3_aa: CASSVRPDTEAFF
cdr3_nt: TGTGCCAGCAGCGTACGACCGGACACTGAAGCTTTCTTT

j_call: TRBJ1-4
d_call: TRBD1
v_call: TRBV19
clone_size: .
cdr3_aa: CASSSGRDRGLEEKLFF
cdr3_nt: TGTGCCAGTAGTTCAGGGCGAGACAGGGGACTTGAAGAAAAACTGTTTTTT

j_call: TRBJ2-7
d_call: .
v_call: TRBV6-5
clone_size: .
cdr3_aa: CASSYHPRGRGAKQYF
cdr3_nt: TGTGCCAGCAGTTACCATCCCCGGGGCAGGGGCGCAAAGCAGTACTTC

j_call: TRBJ2-7
d_call: TRBD2
v_call: TRBV28
clone_size: .
cdr3_aa: CASSSRAGDLYEQYF
cdr3_nt: TGTGCCAGCAGTTCCCGGGCGGGAGACCTATACGAGCAGTACTTC

j_call: TRBJ1-5
d_call: TRBD1
v_call: TRBV27
clone_size: few
cdr3_aa: CASSRDRGDQPQHF
cdr3_nt: TGTGCCAGCAGTAGGGACAGGGGAGATCAGCCCCAGCATTTT

j_call: TRBJ2-7
d_call: .
v_call: TRBV6-6
clone_size: .
cdr3_aa: CASSYPDNEQYF
cdr3_nt: TGTGCCAGCAGTTACCCTGACAACGAGCAGTACTTC

j_call: TRBJ2-5
d_call: .
v_call: TRBV7-2
clone_size: .
cdr3_aa: CASSLRTTEETQYF
cdr3_nt: TGTGCCAGCAGCTTAAGGACAACGGAAGAGACCCAGTACTTC

j_call: TRBJ2-2
d_call: TRBD2
v_call: TRBV7-8
clone_size: .
cdr3_aa: CASSPWVREGRGTGELFF
cdr3_nt: TGTGCCAGCAGCCCCTGGGTGCGGGAGGGCCGTGGCACCGGGGAGCTGTTTTTT

j_call: TRBJ1-5
d_call: TRBD1
v_call: TRBV27
clone_size: .
cdr3_aa: CASTGGLNVPQHF
cdr3_nt: TGTGCCAGTACAGGGGGCCTAAATGTGCCCCAGCATTTT